This TCR beta chain came from a study of neurological immune-mediated disorders. Germline V gene sequence: CDR1 MNHEY, CDR2 SVGAGI. The CDR3 loop spans 13 amino acids. V was trimmed by 6 bases and J by 7 bases, leaving 15 bases between them. Study results and limitations: Patients with HTLV-1-associated myelopathy showed the most TCR clonal expansion. Those with multiple sclerosis showed the least, falling below healthy controls. No CDR3 amino acid sequences recurred among expanded clones across subjects, suggesting private repertoires in all groups.

PBMCs stored at -80 C, 2 million in total, were the source of the unsorted libraries. The cDNA was synthesized by means of template-switch 5'RACE, which was carried out with 10-nucleotide random UMIs. TCRdb re-called the 5' RACE reads with MiXCR, one entry per CDR3 protein. The data contain around 69,000 distinct CDR3 sequences, roughly 4.3% of them seen just once; the ten biggest clones take up under 7.5%. This clonotype was counted at least ten times. Its target is not known. The source of this sequence is a man aged 25 to 40 with multiple sclerosis. Sequenced material: PBMCs. The rearrangement uses TRBV6-5 and TRBJ1-1; D perhaps matches TRBD1 (6 bases). The CDR3 sequence is CASRPDRTGEAFF. The CDR3 DNA reads TGTGCCAGCAGACCCGACAGGACGGGTGAAGCTTTCTTT.